What follows are 32 T cell receptor beta chains derived from one specimen sequenced in a study of CD8 T cells in ankylosing spondylitis. TCRdb reanalysed the 5' RACE reads using MiXCR and keeps one entry per CDR3 protein. This table holds 200,000 to 300,000 distinct CDR3 sequences, under 35% found once. The sequenced material came from blood, either unsorted or a sorted T cell fraction (not recorded which). All receptors derive from a male donor with ankylosing spondylitis or in good health (not recorded which).

At least ten counts were recorded for this clonotype. V gene TRBV4-2 combines with J gene TRBJ2-1; 12 nucleotides line up with TRBD2. This CDR3 contains 16 residues. The germline CDR1 and CDR2 sequences are LGHNA and YNFKEQ. J was trimmed by 2 bases and V by 5 bases; bases with no gene match: 4. For the CDR3, the DNA is TGTGCCAGCAGCTCCCGGACTAGCGGGGCCTACAATGAGCAGTTCTTC. Translating gives CASSSRTSGAYNEQFF.

The chain is built from TRBV9 and TRBJ2-2; D remains ambiguous. This CDR3 spans 14 amino acids. Trimming took off 1 base at V and 1 base at J, with 5 bases between the two ends. Germline lookup yields CDR1 SGDLS and CDR2 YYNGEE. CDR3 sequence: CASSVLGNTGELFF. The CDR3 DNA reads as TGTGCCAGCAGCGTACTAGGGAACACCGGGGAGCTGTTTTTT.

CDR3: CASSSDSTGELFF. In DNA, the CDR3 is TGTGCCAGCAGCTCCGACAGCACCGGGGAGCTGTTTTTT. This rearrangement joins TRBV6-1 to TRBJ2-2; the D gene is possibly TRBD1 (5 bases). Trimming shortened V by 6 bases and J by 4 bases, and 9 bases separated the two germline ends. This CDR3 has 13 amino acids. Germline CDR1 reads MNHNS; CDR2 reads SASEGT.

This clonotype was seen a few times. The chain links TRBV7-2 to TRBJ2-7, with TRBD1 matching 10 bases. Unmatched junction bases numbered 3, after V lost 3 bases and J lost 1 base. CDR3 length: 15 amino acids. Germline V lookup: CDR1 SGHTA, CDR2 FQGNSA. The CDR3 reads CASSFTGQGSYEQYF. CDR3 bases: TGTGCCAGCAGCTTCACGGGACAGGGGTCCTACGAGCAGTACTTC. Full variable domain (remainder filled in from reference TRBV7-2 and TRBJ2-7): GAGVSQSPSNKVTEKGKDVELRCDPISGHTALYWYRQSLGQGLEFLIYFQGNSAPDKSGLPSDRFSAERTGGSVSTLTIQRTQQEDSAVYLCASSFTGQGSYEQYFGPGTRLTVT.

The rearrangement uses TRBV20-1 and TRBJ1-5; 7 bases match TRBD1. The trim removed 1 base at V and 5 bases at J, leaving 11 bases unmatched. The CDR3 covers 16 residues. Germline CDR1 is DFQATT and CDR2 is SNEGSKA (reference sequence). The CDR3 loop is CSARGSTGTVYQPQHF. The CDR3 DNA is TGCAGTGCTAGAGGGTCTACCGGGACAGTATATCAGCCCCAGCATTTT.

CDR3 sequence: CASSPGQYDYGYTF. In DNA, the CDR3 is TGTGCCAGCAGCCCGGGACAGTACGACTATGGCTACACCTTC. The rearrangement uses TRBV11-2 and TRBJ1-2, with 7 bases identical to TRBD1. Germline trimming cut 5 bases from V and 3 bases from J; bases unmatched to any gene: 6. Germline CDR1 SGHAT, CDR2 FQNNGV. The CDR3 consists of 14 residues.

This clonotype was recorded a few times. V gene TRBV27 combines with J gene TRBJ2-5; 7 bases are a match to TRBD2. Per the germline V gene, CDR1 is MNHEY and CDR2 is SMNVEV (reference sequence). V was clipped by 8 bases and J by 1 base; unmatched bases: 4. The CDR3 has 13 residues. CDR3 loop: CASHQRGQETQYF. DNA of the CDR3: TGTGCCAGCCATCAGCGGGGCCAAGAGACCCAGTACTTC.

This clonotype was found a few times. V is TRBV5-6 and J is TRBJ2-1; D may correspond to TRBD1 or TRBD2 (5 bases each). The length of the CDR3 is 14 residues. Per germline, CDR1 SGHDT and CDR2 YYEEEE. Trimming took off 6 bases at V and 3 bases at J, with 13 bases between the two ends. The CDR3 sequence is CASNPPGRYNEQFF. CDR3 nucleotide sequence: TGTGCCAGCAACCCTCCGGGGCGCTACAATGAGCAGTTCTTC.

A few counts support this clonotype. The V and J genes are TRBV29-1 and TRBJ2-7; 8 bases agree with TRBD1. This CDR3 is 13 amino acids long. Trimming removed 6 bases from V and 1 base from J; junction bases left unmatched: 5. The germline V gene encodes CDR1 SQVTM and CDR2 ANQGSEA. DNA for the CDR3: TGCAGCGTCCGGGACAGGTCTTCCTACGAGCAGTACTTC. It translates to CSVRDRSSYEQYF.

A few counts support this clonotype. The chain joins TRBV20-1 to TRBJ2-7; the D is unclear. CDR1 and CDR2 (germline): DFQATT, SNEGSKA (reference sequence). The CDR3 covers 15 residues. V gave up 0 bases and J gave up 2 bases, with 14 bases separating them. The CDR3 sequence is CSARDLVQITYEQYF. The DNA for the CDR3 is TGCAGTGCTAGAGATCTGGTCCAGATAACCTACGAGCAGTACTTC.

This clonotype occurred a few times. The CDR3 region has the DNA TGTGCCAGCAGCTTAGCCGGGACTAGCGGGGACCCAGATACGCAGTATTTT. Amino acid sequence: CASSLAGTSGDPDTQYF. The chain is built from TRBV7-6 and TRBJ2-3, with TRBD2 identical over 13 bases. This CDR3 is 17 amino acids long. CDR1 is SGHVS, CDR2 FNYEAQ, per germline. The V gene end was trimmed by 0 bases and the J gene end by 4 bases; junction bases not matched to a gene: 4.

This chain uses TRBV5-1 with TRBJ2-7, with D possibly called TRBD1 or TRBD2 (5 bases each). CDR1 and CDR2 (germline): SGHRS, YFSETQ. CDR3 size: 17 residues. V lost 2 bases and J 1 base, leaving 19 bases between the germline ends. This chain's CDR3 is CASSFTTPGGRSYEQYF. The CDR3 DNA sequence: TGCGCCAGCAGCTTTACAACCCCTGGGGGTCGGTCCTACGAGCAGTACTTC.

The chain carries TRBV5-1 and TRBJ2-3; possible D gene TRBD1, 6 bases. Deletions cut 4 bases from V and 0 bases from J, with 18 bases between. CDR1 and CDR2 from the germline V gene are SGHRS and YFSETQ. This CDR3 is built from 17 residues. The CDR3 DNA follows: TGCGCCAGCAGCGTCCTCCCGACAGGAGACAGCACAGATACGCAGTATTTT. Protein product: CASSVLPTGDSTDTQYF. Combining the CDR3 with reference TRBV5-1 and TRBJ2-3 gives the whole variable domain KAGVTQTPRYLIKTRGQQVTLSCSPISGHRSVSWYQQTPGQGLQFLFEYFSETQRNKGNFPGRFSGRQFSNSRSEMNVSTLELGDSALYLCASSVLPTGDSTDTQYFGPGTRLTVL.

The chain carries TRBV20-1 and TRBJ2-5, with a tentative D call TRBD2 (6 bases). Germline CDR1 is DFQATT and CDR2 is SNEGSKA (reference sequence). The length of the CDR3 is 12 residues. V was shortened by 4 bases and J by 9 bases, with 15 bases between the two germline ends. The CDR3 reads CSANPGLQPQYF. The DNA of the CDR3 is TGCAGTGCTAACCCGGGACTCCAGCCCCAGTACTTC.

This chain uses TRBV11-2 with TRBJ2-5; weak D call: TRBD1 (6 bases). V was pared by 2 bases and J by 4 bases, with 14 bases between. Germline V gives CDR1 SGHAT, CDR2 FQNNGV. CDR3 length: 15 residues. The CDR3 bases are TGTGCCAGCAGCTTAACCGGACAGTTCTTAGAGACCCAGTACTTC. The encoded protein is CASSLTGQFLETQYF.

There are a few counts of this clonotype. The chain recombines TRBV20-1 with TRBJ2-2; no reliable D call. V was cut by 2 bases and J by 1 base, with 5 bases left in between. This CDR3 has 13 amino acids. Looked up from germline, CDR1 is DFQATT and CDR2 is SNEGSKA (reference sequence). CDR3 loop: CSARSRNTGELFF. The CDR3 DNA reads as TGCAGTGCTAGATCAAGGAACACCGGGGAGCTGTTTTTT.

This clonotype was detected only a few times. The V gene is TRBV29-1, the J gene TRBJ2-3; 7 bases are a match to TRBD1. With V trimmed by 6 bases and J by 7 bases, 16 bases remained unmatched. The V gene's germline CDR1 is SQVTM and CDR2 ANQGSEA. The CDR3 has 15 residues. CDR3 in amino acids: CSVEGYRGLPYTQYF. The CDR3 bases are TGCAGCGTCGAGGGTTACAGGGGCCTTCCCTATACGCAGTATTTT.

This clonotype has only a few counts. The chain couples TRBV7-6 to TRBJ2-5; 9 bases are a match to TRBD2. The V and J ends lost 6 bases and 3 bases, in that order; junction bases with no gene match: 8. CDR1 is SGHVS, CDR2 FNYEAQ, per germline. This CDR3 is built from 15 residues. CDR3 coding DNA: TGTGCCAGCAGTATAGGTAGCGGGGGCAAAGAGACCCAGTACTTC. Translating gives CASSIGSGGKETQYF.

A few counts support this clonotype. The V gene is TRBV28, the J gene TRBJ1-2; D possibly corresponds to TRBD1 (5 bases). The CDR3 loop spans 16 amino acids. V was cut by 5 bases and J by 1 base, with 17 bases left in between. CDR1 and CDR2 (germline): MDHEN, SYDVKM. The chain's CDR3 is CASSPNGEGVNYGYTF. CDR3 sequence (DNA): TGTGCCAGCAGTCCCAATGGGGAAGGGGTTAACTATGGCTACACCTTC.

The J gene is TRBJ1-2, the V gene TRBV12-3 or TRBV12-4; D is undetermined. The CDR3 contains 14 residues. V was shortened by 0 bases and J by 4 bases, with 9 bases between the two germline ends. The CDR3 DNA is TGTGCCAGCAGTTTAGCGGACGGTGCCTATGGCTACACCTTC. It yields the protein CASSLADGAYGYTF.

The sample holds a few counts of this clonotype. This chain joins TRBV20-1 and TRBJ1-1, with D hard to call. This CDR3 is 14 amino acids long. Germline-derived CDR1 and CDR2 are DFQATT and SNEGSKA (reference sequence). V was cut by 6 bases and J by 0 bases, with 14 bases left in between. The CDR3: CSARRGQLNTEAFF. The CDR3 bases are TGCAGTGCAAGACGTGGGCAGTTGAACACTGAAGCTTTCTTT.

This clonotype was seen only a few times. CDR3 sequence reads: CASSQDRRFDNEQFF. In DNA form, the CDR3 reads TGTGCCAGCAGCCAAGACCGCCGGTTCGACAATGAGCAGTTCTTC. The chain employs TRBV4-2 and TRBJ2-1; D remains unclear. The CDR3 has 15 amino acids. Germline V gene data show CDR1 as LGHNA and CDR2 as YNFKEQ. V was shortened by 0 bases and J by 5 bases, with 11 bases between the two germline ends.

The sample holds a few counts of this clonotype. The rearrangement joins TRBV7-6 to TRBJ2-1; 11 nucleotides agree with TRBD2. The V segment lost 4 bases and the J segment 0 bases; nucleotides outside the gene matches: 11. Looked up from germline, CDR1 is SGHVS and CDR2 is FNYEAQ. The CDR3 totals 19 residues. CDR3 amino acids: CASSSAPSGGTSSYNEQFF. The CDR3 coding sequence is TGTGCCAGCAGCTCCGCCCCTAGCGGGGGGACCAGCTCCTACAATGAGCAGTTCTTC.

This clonotype was seen a few times. The chain is built from TRBV6-1 and TRBJ2-1; 9 bases are a match to TRBD2. The germline V gene encodes CDR1 MNHNS and CDR2 SASEGT. The CDR3 spans 14 residues. The junction had 5 bases not matched to a gene; V was cut back by 8 bases and J by 3 bases. The DNA of the CDR3 is TGTGCCAGCGGCGGCGGGGGGGACTACAATGAGCAGTTCTTC. As protein: CASGGGGDYNEQFF.

This sequence joins TRBV7-9 and TRBJ1-1; D gene uncertain. CDR3 length equals 17 residues. V gave up 3 bases and J gave up 4 bases, with 21 bases separating them. Germline values: CDR1 SEHNR, CDR2 FQNEAQ (reference sequence). DNA of the CDR3: TGTGCCAGCAGCTTCGTTCGGCAGGACGGGAGCGGCACTGAAGCTTTCTTT. Translating it yields CASSFVRQDGSGTEAFF.

J is TRBJ2-3 and V is TRBV20-1, with 9 positions matching TRBD2. Germline V gene data show CDR1 as DFQATT and CDR2 as SNEGSKA (reference sequence). The CDR3 has 16 amino acids. The trim removed 5 bases at V and 7 bases at J, leaving 16 bases unmatched. The CDR3 nucleotides read TGCAGTGCTCCCGACGCCGCGAGCGGGGGGTGGAATACGCAGTATTTT. As protein: CSAPDAASGGWNTQYF.

The chain carries TRBV25-1 and TRBJ2-7; D is unclear. Trimming stripped 3 bases from V and 7 bases from J, with 7 bases between. This CDR3 is 11 amino acids long. CDR1 is MGHDK and CDR2 is SYGVNS in the germline V gene. The CDR3 sequence is CASSDYREQYF. As DNA, the CDR3 is TGTGCCAGCAGTGATTACAGAGAGCAGTACTTC.

The chain employs TRBV7-6 and TRBJ2-5, with no clear D. Germline assignment: CDR1 SGHVS and CDR2 FNYEAQ. The CDR3 is 12 residues long. Trimming stripped 1 base from V and 7 bases from J, with 7 bases between. The CDR3 here is CASSLGARTQYF. The CDR3 bases are TGTGCCAGCAGCTTAGGGGCCCGGACCCAGTACTTC.

Here the CDR3 DNA reads TGTGCCAGCAGTGAAGCGAGACTAGCGGCGGGGGGAGAGACCCAGTACTTC. It encodes CASSEARLAAGGETQYF. The chain has TRBV2 and TRBJ2-5, with TRBD2 identical over 9 bases. Germline V lookup: CDR1 SNHLY, CDR2 FYNNEI. The length of the CDR3 is 17 residues. V was pared by 0 bases and J by 4 bases, with 9 bases of the junction left unmatched. The variable domain in full, with the rest retrieved from reference TRBV2 and TRBJ2-5, is EPEVTQTPSHQVTQMGQEVILRCVPISNHLYFYWYRQILGQKVEFLVSFYNNEISEKSEIFDDQFSVERPDGSNFTLKIRSTKLEDSAMYFCASSEARLAAGGETQYFGPGTRLLVL.

This clonotype was detected only a few times. The chain carries TRBV7-6 and TRBJ2-3, with 11 bases identical to TRBD2. Germline assignment: CDR1 SGHVS and CDR2 FNYEAQ. The CDR3 has 16 amino acids. V shed 3 bases and J 1 base; nucleotides not matched to a gene: 3. The CDR3 DNA reads as TGTGCCAGCAGCTTGACTAGCGGGGCGGGCACAGATACGCAGTATTTT. It specifies CASSLTSGAGTDTQYF.

This chain joins TRBV2 and TRBJ2-7; 13 nucleotides match TRBD2. Germline trimming cut 5 bases from V and 0 bases from J; bases unmatched to any gene: 10. Germline V gives CDR1 SNHLY, CDR2 FYNNEI. The CDR3 length is 18 residues. The chain's CDR3 is CASSTTSGGLRSSYEQYF. As DNA, the CDR3 is TGTGCCAGCAGTACGACTAGCGGGGGGCTCCGAAGCTCCTACGAGCAGTACTTC.

This chain links TRBV5-1 with TRBJ2-3; tentative D call: TRBD2 (5 bases). V was shortened by 5 bases and J by 1 base, with 14 bases between the two germline ends. CDR1 and CDR2 (germline): SGHRS, YFSETQ. This CDR3 is 15 amino acids long. The CDR3 DNA is TGCGCCAGCAGAAGCCAGGCGAGGGGCACAGATACGCAGTATTTT. Translating gives CASRSQARGTDTQYF.